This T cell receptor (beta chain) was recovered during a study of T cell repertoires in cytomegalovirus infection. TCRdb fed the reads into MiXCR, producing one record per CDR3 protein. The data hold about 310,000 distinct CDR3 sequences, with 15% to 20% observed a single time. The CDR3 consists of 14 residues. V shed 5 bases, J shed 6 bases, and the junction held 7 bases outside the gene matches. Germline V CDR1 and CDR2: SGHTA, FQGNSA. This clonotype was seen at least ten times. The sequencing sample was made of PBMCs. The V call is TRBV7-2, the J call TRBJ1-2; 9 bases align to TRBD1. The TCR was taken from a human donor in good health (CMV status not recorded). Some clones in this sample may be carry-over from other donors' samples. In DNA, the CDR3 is TGTGCCAGCAGCGGAAGACAGGGGGACGATGGCTACACCTTC. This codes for CASSGRQGDDGYTF.